This T cell receptor beta chain emerged from a study of cytomegalovirus exposure and HLA in healthy donors. At the level of the study: The Caucasian-associated ancestry cluster contained about 80% of the approximately 430 genotyped donors. Overall study results and limits: A later analysis reportedly found fewer N-insertions in an Asian-associated ancestry cluster than the roughly 670-donor mean. 87-base-pair reads could not separate some V segments, including TRBV6-2 and TRBV6-3.

V shed 0 bases and J shed 5 bases, with 17 bases lying between them. Germline V gene lookup returns CDR1 SGDLS and CDR2 YYNGEE. The CDR3 spans 16 residues. This clone has only a few counts. What it binds is not known. The study ran its PCR with 60 Vbeta and 13 Jbeta primers. Clones were read by immunoSEQ multiplex PCR, and TCRdb kept only the in-frame ones, dropping some. The sample records 35,000 to 50,000 clones, approximately 75% being singletons. The gene calls are TRBV9 and TRBJ1-1; D is unresolved. The sequence was collected from a man aged 35-49 years in good health and CMV-seronegative. Material for sequencing was PBMCs. CDR3 DNA: TGTGCCAGCAGCGTAGGACTCCAGATTGGGAGGACTGAAGCTTTCTTT. It is translated as CASSVGLQIGRTEAFF.